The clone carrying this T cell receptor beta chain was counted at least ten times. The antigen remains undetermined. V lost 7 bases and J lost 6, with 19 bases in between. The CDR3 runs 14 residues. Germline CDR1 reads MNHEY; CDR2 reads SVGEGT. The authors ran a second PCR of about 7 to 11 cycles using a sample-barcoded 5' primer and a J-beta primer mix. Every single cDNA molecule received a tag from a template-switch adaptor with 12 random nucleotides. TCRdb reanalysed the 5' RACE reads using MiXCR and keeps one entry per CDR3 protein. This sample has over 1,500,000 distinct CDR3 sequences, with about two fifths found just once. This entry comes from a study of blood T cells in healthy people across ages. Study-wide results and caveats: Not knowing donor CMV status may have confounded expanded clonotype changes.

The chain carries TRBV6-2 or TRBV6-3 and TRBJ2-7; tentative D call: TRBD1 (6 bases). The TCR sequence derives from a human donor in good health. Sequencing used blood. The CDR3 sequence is CASTRGPFKAEQYF. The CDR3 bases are TGTGCCAGCACCAGGGGACCGTTTAAAGCCGAGCAGTACTTC.